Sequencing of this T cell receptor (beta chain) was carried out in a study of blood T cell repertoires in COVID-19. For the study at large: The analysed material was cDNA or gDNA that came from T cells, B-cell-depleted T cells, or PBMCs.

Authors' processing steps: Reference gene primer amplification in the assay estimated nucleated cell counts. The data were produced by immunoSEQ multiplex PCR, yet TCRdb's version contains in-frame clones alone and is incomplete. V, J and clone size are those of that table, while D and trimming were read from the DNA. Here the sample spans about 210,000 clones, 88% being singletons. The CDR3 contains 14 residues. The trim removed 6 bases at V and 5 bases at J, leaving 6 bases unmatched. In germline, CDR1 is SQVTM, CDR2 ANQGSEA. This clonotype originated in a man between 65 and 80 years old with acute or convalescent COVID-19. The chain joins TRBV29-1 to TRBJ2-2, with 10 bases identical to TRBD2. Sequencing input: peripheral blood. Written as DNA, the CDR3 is TGCAGCGTCGAAACTAGCGGGGTGACCGGGGAGCTGTTTTTT. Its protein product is CSVETSGVTGELFF.